Presented here are 13 T cell receptor beta chains from one specimen sequenced in a study of regulatory T cells in long-lasting Graves disease. Arm-PCR with iRepertoire HTBI primers amplified the CDR3 regions for these TCR beta libraries. TCRdb reprocessed the multiplex PCR reads via MiXCR and lists one record per CDR3 protein. The sample lists around 500,000 distinct CDR3 sequences, around 12% occurring once. Time point defined: newly diagnosed GD, antithyroid drugs for less than 3 months. Isolated PBMC RNA provided the starting material for the TCR library. Another study also made use of these data, one on T cells in Graves' hyperthyroidism and ophthalmopathy.

The sequencing here drew on peripheral blood mononuclear cells (PBMCs), taken at new diagnosis, from a patient treated with antithyroid drugs. The origin of the receptors is a woman under 40 with Graves disease.

There are many counts of this clonotype. The chain couples TRBV18 to TRBJ1-4; D gene ambiguous. The ends were cut back, 2 bases at V and 5 bases at J, with 6 bases in the middle. The CDR3 is made up of 13 amino acids. In germline, CDR1 is KGHSH, CDR2 LQKENI. CDR3 nucleotides: TGTGCCAGCTCACCAGACGGGAATGAAAAACTGTTTTTT. Protein: CASSPDGNEKLFF.

As concerns this clonotype: A much larger clone sits a single nucleotide away, making a read error possible. The chain has TRBV6-1 and TRBJ1-3; TRBD1 is a possible D gene (5 bases). CDR3 length: 15 residues. V lost 2 bases and J lost 2, with 10 bases in between. The germline gives CDR1 MNHNS, CDR2 SASEGT. CDR3 in amino acids: CASSESGGPGNTIYF. The CDR3 nucleotides read TGTGCCAGCAGTGAATCGGGGGGACCTGGAAACACCATATATTTT.

For this clonotype: A junction end diverges from the germline sequence, so it may reflect a read error. V and J are TRBV5-1 and TRBJ2-7; D is ambiguous. The V gene's germline CDR1 is SGHRS and CDR2 YFSETQ. The length of the CDR3 is 13 residues. For the CDR3, the DNA is TGTGCCAGCAGCTCCCTCGGTTACTACGAGCAGTACTTC. Translated, it gives CASSSLGYYEQYF.

The J gene is TRBJ1-5, the V gene TRBV19; weak D call: TRBD1 (5 bases). V was shortened by 4 bases and J by 5 bases, with 18 bases between the two germline ends. From germline, CDR1 is LNHDA and CDR2 SQIVND (reference sequence). There are 16 residues in the CDR3. This CDR3 reads CASSTGSRGLYQPQHF. The CDR3 DNA reads as TGTGCCAGTAGTACCGGCTCACGGGGCTTGTATCAGCCCCAGCATTTT.

This clonotype has ten or more counts. V gene TRBV11-2 combines with J gene TRBJ2-1, with 11 bases that match TRBD2. The CDR3 extends over 16 amino acids. The V and J ends lost 4 bases and 9 bases, in that order; junction bases with no gene match: 11. Germline V lookup: CDR1 SGHAT, CDR2 FQNNGV. The CDR3 bases are TGTGCCAGCAGCTCGTTACTAGCGGGAGTGGTTGGTGAGCAGTTCTTC. This sequence encodes CASSSLLAGVVGEQFF.

The V and J genes are TRBV20-1 and TRBJ1-2; D is unresolved. The CDR3 is 14 residues long. Germline CDR1 reads DFQATT; CDR2 reads SNEGSKA (reference sequence). V was clipped by 3 bases and J by 0 bases, with 11 bases between them. CDR3 region: CSASRSPSNYGYTF. The DNA for the CDR3 is TGCAGTGCTAGCCGCAGCCCATCTAACTATGGCTACACCTTC.

Ten or more counts support this clonotype. The rearrangement links TRBV28 to TRBJ1-4; D not resolved. Germline CDR1 MDHEN, CDR2 SYDVKM. V was trimmed by 2 bases and J by 0 bases, leaving 4 bases between them. The CDR3 contains 14 residues. In DNA form, the CDR3 reads TGTGCCAGCAGTTTAACGGCAACTAATGAAAAACTGTTTTTT. Protein sequence: CASSLTATNEKLFF. Variable domain in full (rest from reference TRBV28 and TRBJ1-4): DVKVTQSSRYLVKRTGEKVFLECVQDMDHENMFWYRQDPGLGLRLIYFSYDVKMKEKGDIPEGYSVSREKKERFSLILESASTNQTSMYLCASSLTATNEKLFFGSGTQLSVL.

Many counts were recorded for this clonotype. This sequence joins TRBV5-5 and TRBJ2-7; perhaps TRBD1 as D (5 bases). Germline V gene sequence: CDR1 SGHKS, CDR2 YYEKEE (reference sequence). This CDR3 spans 12 amino acids. V was shortened by 4 bases and J by 4 bases, with 9 bases between the two germline ends. CDR3 protein: CASSVHRYEQYF. The DNA of the CDR3 is TGTGCCAGCAGCGTCCACAGGTACGAGCAGTACTTC. Complete variable domain (other parts from reference TRBV5-5 and TRBJ2-7): DAGVTQSPTHLIKTRGQQVTLRCSPISGHKSVSWYQQVLGQGPQFIFQYYEKEERGRGNFPDRFSARQFPNYSSELNVNALLLGDSALYLCASSVHRYEQYFGPGTRLTVT.

In this sample, this clonotype turned up a few times. The V call is TRBV29-1, the J call TRBJ1-2; possibly TRBD1 for D (5 bases). Germline CDR1 is SQVTM and CDR2 is ANQGSEA. The CDR3 is 11 amino acids. Trimming took off 6 bases at V and 6 bases at J, with 11 bases between the two ends. CDR3 sequence: CSVRASHGYTF. In nucleotides, the CDR3 is TGCAGCGTCAGGGCTTCTCATGGCTACACCTTC. Full variable domain (remainder filled in from reference TRBV29-1 and TRBJ1-2): SAVISQKPSRDICQRGTSLTIQCQVDSQVTMMFWYRQQPGQSLTLIATANQGSEATYESGFVIDKFPISRPNLTFSTLTVSNMSPEDSSIYLCSVRASHGYTFGSGTRLTVV.

V and J are TRBV5-1 and TRBJ2-2, with TRBD2 as a possible D gene (6 bases). The CDR3 length is 14 residues. The germline CDR1 and CDR2 sequences are SGHRS and YFSETQ. V gave up 1 base and J gave up 6 bases, with 10 bases separating them. The CDR3 bases are TGCGCCAGCAGCTTGCGCGGGGAACCCGGGGAGCTGTTTTTT. This sequence encodes CASSLRGEPGELFF.

This clonotype was seen ten or more times. This chain joins TRBV20-1 and TRBJ2-1; TRBD2 aligns across 10 bases. Germline V gene data show CDR1 as DFQATT and CDR2 as SNEGSKA (reference sequence). The CDR3 spans 16 residues. The junction had 11 bases not matched to a gene; V was cut back by 5 bases and J by 4 bases. DNA of the CDR3: TGCAGTGCTGGTGGCCTGACTAGCGGGCGGTACAATGAGCAGTTCTTC. Residues: CSAGGLTSGRYNEQFF.

This clonotype was recorded many times. The gene calls are TRBV18 and TRBJ1-1; D gene ambiguous. The CDR3 totals 13 residues. Germline lookup yields CDR1 KGHSH and CDR2 LQKENI. V lost 1 base and J lost 4, with 7 bases in between. CDR3 sequence reads: CASSPQGATEAFF. Here the CDR3 DNA reads TGTGCCAGCTCACCACAGGGAGCCACTGAAGCTTTCTTT.

This chain joins TRBV2 and TRBJ2-1; D tentatively fits TRBD1 or TRBD2 (6 bases each). CDR1 SNHLY and CDR2 FYNNEI come from the germline V gene. The CDR3 spans 16 residues. The V and J ends lost 0 bases and 7 bases respectively, with 16 bases between them. The CDR3 DNA is TGTGCCAGCAGTGAAGCAGTAGAAGGAGGGGGGAATGAGCAGTTCTTC. Its translation is CASSEAVEGGGNEQFF.